The 4 T cell receptor beta chains listed next were all sequenced from one sample in a study of control samples from healthy donors and cancer patients (dated by TCRdb to between 2020 and 2021). Libraries came from the immunoSEQ multiplex PCR assay. TCRdb holds this immuneACCESS table with in-frame rearrangements only. Some clones are missing; in checked studies, unresolved V genes explain under half, and the rest has no known cause. Here the sample has around 200,000 clones; approximately 92% occur a single time. Of the sample, over 1.1% is held by the ten largest clones. The sequenced sample consisted of blood. Receptor source: a man aged 18 to 30 in good health.

This chain joins TRBV30 and TRBJ2-7; 7 nucleotides match TRBD1. This CDR3 contains 14 residues. V shed 1 base and J 0 bases; nucleotides not matched to a gene: 3. CDR1 is GTSNPN, CDR2 SVGIG, per germline (reference sequence). The CDR3 region has the DNA TGTGCCTGGAGTGGACAGGGCAACTCCTACGAGCAGTACTTC. Translating it yields CAWSGQGNSYEQYF.

The chain carries TRBV19 and TRBJ1-1; D remains unclear. This CDR3 has 15 amino acids. Germline V CDR1 and CDR2: LNHDA, SQIVND (reference sequence). V dropped 5 bases and J dropped 4 bases, with 17 bases sitting between them. The CDR3 DNA sequence: TGTGCCAGTAGTCATGAGAAGGGATTTTCCACTGAAGCTTTCTTT. Encoded protein: CASSHEKGFSTEAFF. Based on the CDR3 plus reference TRBV19 and TRBJ1-1, the full variable domain is DGGITQSPKYLFRKEGQNVTLSCEQNLNHDAMYWYRQDPGQGLRLIYYSQIVNDFQKGDIAEGYSVSREKKESFPLTVTSAQKNPTAFYLCASSHEKGFSTEAFFGQGTRLTVV.

CDR3 region: CATSDGTLTDTQYF. The CDR3 region has the DNA TGTGCCACCAGTGACGGCACACTCACAGATACGCAGTATTTT. This rearrangement joins TRBV24-1 to TRBJ2-3; no firm D call. The CDR3 length is 14 residues. Germline V gene data show CDR1 as KGHDR and CDR2 as SFDVKD. The V end was cut by 4 bases, the J end by 2 bases, with 9 bases between.

The V gene is TRBV30, the J gene TRBJ1-2; tentative D call: TRBD1 (5 bases). Trimming removed 0 bases from V and 6 bases from J, with 14 bases in between. CDR3 size: 14 residues. The germline CDR1 and CDR2 sequences are GTSNPN and SVGIG (reference sequence). CDR3 DNA sequence: TGTGCCTGGAGTGTAGGGGCAGGGTTGGATGGCTACACCTTC. The encoded protein is CAWSVGAGLDGYTF.